This T cell receptor beta chain was sequenced during a study of T-cell reconstitution after alpha-beta-depleted transplantation in children. Whole-study results and caveats: At day 60, the high TCRbeta diversity found in some patients originated from recipient T cells and thymic progenitors that had survived. Once a year had passed after transplant, T-cell counts and diversity came mostly from newly produced T cells. It was reported that alpha-beta T cells came from several hundred expanded graft clones (about two months after transplant).

Germline V gene data show CDR1 as LGHDT and CDR2 as YNNKEL (reference sequence). The length of the CDR3 is 14 residues. The V and J ends lost 6 bases and 0 bases respectively, with 11 bases between them. Preparation of the TCRbeta library used unique molecular identifiers. TCRdb re-called the PCR reads with MiXCR, one entry per CDR3 protein. The repertoire has about 830,000 distinct CDR3 sequences, under 20% of them found once; the top ten carry approximately 5%. This clonotype was detected a few times. No antigen is known for it. The material was PBMCs, mostly from graft donor cells, obtained 360 days after TCRalphabeta/CD19-depleted stem cell transplant. This clonotype was sampled from a male patient aged 10 to 17 who had a stem cell transplant for acute lymphoblastic leukemia, so the T cells may come from the graft donor. This chain connects TRBV3-1 to TRBJ1-1; TRBD1 is a possible D gene (6 bases). Here the CDR3 reads CASSRTALNTEAFF. In nucleotides, the CDR3 is TGTGCCAGCAGTCGGACAGCTTTGAACACTGAAGCTTTCTTT. Using reference TRBV3-1 and TRBJ1-1 for the parts outside the CDR3, the full variable domain is DTAVSQTPKYLVTQMGNDKSIKCEQNLGHDTMYWYKQDSKKFLKIMFSYNNKELIINETVPNRFSPKSPDKAHLNLHINSLELGDSAVYFCASSRTALNTEAFFGQGTRLTVV.